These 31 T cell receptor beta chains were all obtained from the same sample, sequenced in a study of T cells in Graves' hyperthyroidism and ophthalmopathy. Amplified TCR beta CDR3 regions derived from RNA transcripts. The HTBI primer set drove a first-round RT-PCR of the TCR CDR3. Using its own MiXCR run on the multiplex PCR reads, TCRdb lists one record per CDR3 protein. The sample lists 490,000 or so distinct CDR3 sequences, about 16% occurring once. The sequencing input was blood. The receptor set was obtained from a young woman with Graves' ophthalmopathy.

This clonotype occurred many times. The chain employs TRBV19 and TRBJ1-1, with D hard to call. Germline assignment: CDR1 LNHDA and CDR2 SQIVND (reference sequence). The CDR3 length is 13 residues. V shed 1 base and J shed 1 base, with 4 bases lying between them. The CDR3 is CASSIAQNTEAFF. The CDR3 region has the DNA TGTGCCAGTAGTATAGCCCAGAACACTGAAGCTTTCTTT.

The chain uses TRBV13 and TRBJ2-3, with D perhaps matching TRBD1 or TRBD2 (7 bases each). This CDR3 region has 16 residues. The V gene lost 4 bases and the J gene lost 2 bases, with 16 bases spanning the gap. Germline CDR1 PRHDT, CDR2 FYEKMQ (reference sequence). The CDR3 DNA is TGTGCCAGCAGCTCCAGGGGGGGCGAGATCACAGATACGCAGTATTTT. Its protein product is CASSSRGGEITDTQYF.

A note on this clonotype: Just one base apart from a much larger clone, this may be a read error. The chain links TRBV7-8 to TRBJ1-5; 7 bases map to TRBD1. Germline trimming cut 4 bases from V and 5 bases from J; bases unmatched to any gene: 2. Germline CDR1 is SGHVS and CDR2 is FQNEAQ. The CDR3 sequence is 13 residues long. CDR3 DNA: TGTGCCAGCAGCTGGGACAGCTATCAGCCCCAGCATTTT. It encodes CASSWDSYQPQHF.

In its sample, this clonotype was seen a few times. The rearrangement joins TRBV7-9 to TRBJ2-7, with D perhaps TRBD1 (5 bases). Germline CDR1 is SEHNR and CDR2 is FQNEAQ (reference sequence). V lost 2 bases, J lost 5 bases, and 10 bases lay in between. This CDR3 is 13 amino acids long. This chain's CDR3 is CASSLSTEHEQYF. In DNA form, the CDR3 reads TGTGCCAGCAGCTTATCGACAGAACACGAGCAGTACTTC.

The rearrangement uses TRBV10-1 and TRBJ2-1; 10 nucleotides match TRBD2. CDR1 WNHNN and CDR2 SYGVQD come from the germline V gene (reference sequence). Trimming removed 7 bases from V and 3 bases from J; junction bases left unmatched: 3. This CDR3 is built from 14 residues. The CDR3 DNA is TGCGCCAGCATCTGGACTAGCGGCTACAATGAGCAGTTCTTC. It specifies CASIWTSGYNEQFF.

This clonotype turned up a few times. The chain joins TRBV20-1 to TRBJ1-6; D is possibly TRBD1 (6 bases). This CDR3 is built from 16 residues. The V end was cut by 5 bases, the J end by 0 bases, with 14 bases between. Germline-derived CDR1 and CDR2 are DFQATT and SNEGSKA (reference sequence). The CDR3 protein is CSARKGQSSYNSPLHF. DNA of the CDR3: TGCAGTGCTCGGAAAGGACAGAGCTCCTATAATTCACCCCTCCACTTT.

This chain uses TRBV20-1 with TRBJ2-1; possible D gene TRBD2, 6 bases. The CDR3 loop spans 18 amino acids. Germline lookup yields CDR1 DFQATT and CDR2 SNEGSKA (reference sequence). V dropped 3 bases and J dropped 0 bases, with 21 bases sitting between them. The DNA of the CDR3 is TGCAGTGCTAGGAGCCCCGGCCGGGACTCTCCCTCCTACAATGAGCAGTTCTTC. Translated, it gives CSARSPGRDSPSYNEQFF.

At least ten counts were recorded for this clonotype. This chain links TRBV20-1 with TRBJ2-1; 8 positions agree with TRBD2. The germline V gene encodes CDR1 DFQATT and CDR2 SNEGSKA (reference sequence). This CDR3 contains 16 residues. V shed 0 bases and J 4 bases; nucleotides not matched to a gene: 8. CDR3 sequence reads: CSARDREGSLYNEQFF. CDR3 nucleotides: TGCAGTGCTAGAGATCGGGAGGGGAGCCTATACAATGAGCAGTTCTTC.

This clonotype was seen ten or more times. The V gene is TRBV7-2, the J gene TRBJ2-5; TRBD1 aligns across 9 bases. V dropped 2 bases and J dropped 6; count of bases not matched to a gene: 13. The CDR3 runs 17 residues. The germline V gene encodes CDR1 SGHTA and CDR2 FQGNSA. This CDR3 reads CASSLLPGQGWGQTQYF. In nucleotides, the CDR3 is TGTGCCAGCAGCTTATTGCCGGGACAGGGCTGGGGCCAGACCCAGTACTTC.

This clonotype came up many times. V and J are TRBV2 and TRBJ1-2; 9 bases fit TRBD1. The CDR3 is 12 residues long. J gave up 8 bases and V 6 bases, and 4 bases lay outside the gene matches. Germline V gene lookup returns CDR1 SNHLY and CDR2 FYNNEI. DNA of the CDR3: TGTGCCAGCAGATCGACAGGGGGAGGCTACACCTTC. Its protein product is CASRSTGGGYTF. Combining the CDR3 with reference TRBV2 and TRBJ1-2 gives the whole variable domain EPEVTQTPSHQVTQMGQEVILRCVPISNHLYFYWYRQILGQKVEFLVSFYNNEISEKSEIFDDQFSVERPDGSNFTLKIRSTKLEDSAMYFCASRSTGGGYTFGSGTRLTVV.

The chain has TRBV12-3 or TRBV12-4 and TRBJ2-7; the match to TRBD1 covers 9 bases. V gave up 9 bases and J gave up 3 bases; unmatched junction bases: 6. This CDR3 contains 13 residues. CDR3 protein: CASAGTGHYEQYF. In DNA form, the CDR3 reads TGTGCCAGTGCCGGGACAGGGCACTACGAGCAGTACTTC.

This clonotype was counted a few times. This CDR3 reads CSATEETGAWSNQPQHF. The CDR3, as DNA: TGCAGTGCCACAGAGGAGACCGGGGCATGGAGCAATCAGCCCCAGCATTTT. The V call is TRBV20-1, the J call TRBJ1-5; weak D call: TRBD1 (5 bases). Per germline, CDR1 DFQATT and CDR2 SNEGSKA (reference sequence). V was clipped by 6 bases and J by 1 base, with 22 bases between them. The CDR3 runs 17 residues.

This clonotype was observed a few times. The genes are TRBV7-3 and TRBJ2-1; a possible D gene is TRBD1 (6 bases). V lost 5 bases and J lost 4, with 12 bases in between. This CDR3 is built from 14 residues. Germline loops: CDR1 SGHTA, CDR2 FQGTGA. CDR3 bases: TGTGCCAGCAGCCCGTACAGGGAATACAATGAGCAGTTCTTC. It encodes CASSPYREYNEQFF. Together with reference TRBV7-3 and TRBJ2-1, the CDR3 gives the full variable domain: GAGVSQTPSNKVTEKGKYVELRCDPISGHTALYWYRQSLGQGPEFLIYFQGTGAADDSGLPNDRFFAVRPEGSVSTLKIQRTERGDSAVYLCASSPYREYNEQFFGPGTRLTVL.

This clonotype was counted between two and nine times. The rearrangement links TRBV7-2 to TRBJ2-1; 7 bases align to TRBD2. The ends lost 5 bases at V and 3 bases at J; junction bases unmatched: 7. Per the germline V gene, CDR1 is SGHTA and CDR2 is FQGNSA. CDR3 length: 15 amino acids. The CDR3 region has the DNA TGTGCCAGCAGCACCCTAGCGGCTCTCTACAATGAGCAGTTCTTC. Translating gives CASSTLAALYNEQFF.

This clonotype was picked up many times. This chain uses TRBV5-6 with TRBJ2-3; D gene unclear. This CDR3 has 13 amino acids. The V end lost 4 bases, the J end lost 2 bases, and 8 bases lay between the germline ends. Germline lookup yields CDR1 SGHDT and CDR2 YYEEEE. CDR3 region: CASSQGPTDTQYF. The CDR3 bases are TGTGCCAGCAGCCAAGGGCCCACAGATACGCAGTATTTT.

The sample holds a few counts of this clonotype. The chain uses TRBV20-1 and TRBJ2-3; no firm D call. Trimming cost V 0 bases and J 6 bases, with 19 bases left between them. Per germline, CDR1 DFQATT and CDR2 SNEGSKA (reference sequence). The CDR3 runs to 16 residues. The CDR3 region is CSARDLREKLGDTQYF. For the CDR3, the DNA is TGCAGTGCTAGAGATCTACGCGAGAAGCTTGGCGATACGCAGTATTTT.

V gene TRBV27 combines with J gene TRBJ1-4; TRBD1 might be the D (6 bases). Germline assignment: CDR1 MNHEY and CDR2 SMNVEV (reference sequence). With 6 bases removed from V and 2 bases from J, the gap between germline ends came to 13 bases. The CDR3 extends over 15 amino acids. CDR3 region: CASRRRGATNEKLFF. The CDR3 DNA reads TGTGCCAGCAGACGCAGGGGAGCGACTAATGAAAAACTGTTTTTT. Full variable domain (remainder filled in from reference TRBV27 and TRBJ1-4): EAQVTQNPRYLITVTGKKLTVTCSQNMNHEYMSWYRQDPGLGLRQIYYSMNVEVTDKGDVPEGYKVSRKEKRNFPLILESPSPNQTSLYFCASRRRGATNEKLFFGSGTQLSVL.

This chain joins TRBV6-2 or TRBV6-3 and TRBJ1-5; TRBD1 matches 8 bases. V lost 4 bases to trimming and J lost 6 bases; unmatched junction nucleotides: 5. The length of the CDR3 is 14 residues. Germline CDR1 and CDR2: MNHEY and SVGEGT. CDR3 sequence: CASSFRQGSQPQHF. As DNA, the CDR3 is TGTGCCAGCAGTTTTCGACAGGGGAGTCAGCCCCAGCATTTT.

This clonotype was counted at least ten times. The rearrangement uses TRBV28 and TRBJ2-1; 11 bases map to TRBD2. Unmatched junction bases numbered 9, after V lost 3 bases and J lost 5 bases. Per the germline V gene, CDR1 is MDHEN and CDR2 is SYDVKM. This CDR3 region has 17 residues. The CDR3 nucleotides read TGTGCCAGCAGTTTCGCCGCCCTGGGACTAGCGGACAATGAGCAGTTCTTC. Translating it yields CASSFAALGLADNEQFF.

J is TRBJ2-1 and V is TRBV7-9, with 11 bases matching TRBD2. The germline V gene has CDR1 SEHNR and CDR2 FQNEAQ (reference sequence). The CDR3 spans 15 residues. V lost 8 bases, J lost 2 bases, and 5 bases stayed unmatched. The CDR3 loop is CASRGLADTYNEQFF. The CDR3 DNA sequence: TGTGCCAGCCGGGGACTAGCGGATACCTACAATGAGCAGTTCTTC. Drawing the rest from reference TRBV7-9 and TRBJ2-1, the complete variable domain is DTGVSQNPRHKITKRGQNVTFRCDPISEHNRLYWYRQTLGQGPEFLTYFQNEAQLEKSRLLSDRFSAERPKGSFSTLEIQRTEQGDSAMYLCASRGLADTYNEQFFGPGTRLTVL.

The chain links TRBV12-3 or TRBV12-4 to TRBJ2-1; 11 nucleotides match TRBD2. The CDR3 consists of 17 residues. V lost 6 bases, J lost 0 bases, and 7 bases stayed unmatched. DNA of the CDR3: TGTGCCAGCAGCGGCAGACTAGCGGGGACCTCCTACAATGAGCAGTTCTTC. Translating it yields CASSGRLAGTSYNEQFF.

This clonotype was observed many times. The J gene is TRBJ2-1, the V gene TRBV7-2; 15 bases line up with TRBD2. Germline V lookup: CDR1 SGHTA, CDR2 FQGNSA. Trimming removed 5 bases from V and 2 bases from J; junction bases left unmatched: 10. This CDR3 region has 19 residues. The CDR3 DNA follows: TGTGCCAGCAGCCACCTAGGGGGACTAGCGGGAGGTACCTACAATGAGCAGTTCTTC. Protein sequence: CASSHLGGLAGGTYNEQFF.

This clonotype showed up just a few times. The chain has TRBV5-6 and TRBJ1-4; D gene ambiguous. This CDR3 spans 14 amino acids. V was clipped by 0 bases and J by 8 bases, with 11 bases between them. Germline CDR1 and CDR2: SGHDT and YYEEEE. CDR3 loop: CASSLGQIQEKLFF. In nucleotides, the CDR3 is TGTGCCAGCAGCTTGGGGCAGATTCAGGAAAAACTGTTTTTT. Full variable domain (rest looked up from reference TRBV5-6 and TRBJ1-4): DAGVTQSPTHLIKTRGQQVTLRCSPKSGHDTVSWYQQALGQGPQFIFQYYEEEERQRGNFPDRFSGHQFPNYSSELNVNALLLGDSALYLCASSLGQIQEKLFFGSGTQLSVL.

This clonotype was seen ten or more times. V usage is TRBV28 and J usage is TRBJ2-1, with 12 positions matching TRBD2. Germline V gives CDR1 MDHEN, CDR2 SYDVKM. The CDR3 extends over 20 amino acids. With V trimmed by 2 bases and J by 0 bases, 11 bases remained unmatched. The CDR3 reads CASSLGRLAGDLSSYNEQFF. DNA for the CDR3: TGTGCCAGCAGTTTAGGGAGACTAGCGGGAGACTTGAGCTCCTACAATGAGCAGTTCTTC.

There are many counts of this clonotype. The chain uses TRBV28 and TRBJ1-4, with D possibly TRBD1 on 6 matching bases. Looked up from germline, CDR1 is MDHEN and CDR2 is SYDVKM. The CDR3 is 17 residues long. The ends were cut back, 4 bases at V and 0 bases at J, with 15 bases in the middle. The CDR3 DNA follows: TGTGCCAGCAGTTCGCATACGACAGGCGCAACTAATGAAAAACTGTTTTTT. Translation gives CASSSHTTGATNEKLFF.

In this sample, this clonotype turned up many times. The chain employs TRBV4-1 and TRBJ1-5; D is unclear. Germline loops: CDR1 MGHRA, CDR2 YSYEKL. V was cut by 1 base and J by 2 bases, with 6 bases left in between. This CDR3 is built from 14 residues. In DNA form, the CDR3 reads TGCGCCAGCAGCCAAGTAAGGGGCAATCAGCCCCAGCATTTT. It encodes CASSQVRGNQPQHF.

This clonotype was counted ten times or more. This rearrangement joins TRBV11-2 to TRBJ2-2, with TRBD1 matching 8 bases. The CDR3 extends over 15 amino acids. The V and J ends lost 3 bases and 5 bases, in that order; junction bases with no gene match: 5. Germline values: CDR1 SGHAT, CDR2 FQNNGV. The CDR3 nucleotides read TGTGCCAGCAGCTTGTGGGACAGGATAACCGGGGAGCTGTTTTTT. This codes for CASSLWDRITGELFF.

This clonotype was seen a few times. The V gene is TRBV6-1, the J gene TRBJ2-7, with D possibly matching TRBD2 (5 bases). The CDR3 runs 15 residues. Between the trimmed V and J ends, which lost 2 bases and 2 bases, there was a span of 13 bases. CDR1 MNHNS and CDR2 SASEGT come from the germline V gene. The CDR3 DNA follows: TGTGCCAGCAGTGAATTGGTCGGGGTTACCTACGAGCAGTACTTC. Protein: CASSELVGVTYEQYF.

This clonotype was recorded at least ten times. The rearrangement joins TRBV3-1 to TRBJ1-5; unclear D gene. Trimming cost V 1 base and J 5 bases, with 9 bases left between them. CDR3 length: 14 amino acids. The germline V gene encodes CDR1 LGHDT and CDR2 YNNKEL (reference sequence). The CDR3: CASSQGGAHQPQHF. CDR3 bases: TGTGCCAGCAGCCAAGGCGGCGCGCATCAGCCCCAGCATTTT.

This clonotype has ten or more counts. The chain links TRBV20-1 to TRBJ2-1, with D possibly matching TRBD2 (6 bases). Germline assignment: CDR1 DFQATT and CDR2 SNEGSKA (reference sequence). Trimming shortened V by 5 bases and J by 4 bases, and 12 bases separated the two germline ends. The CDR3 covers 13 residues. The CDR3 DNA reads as TGCAGTGCTGAATCACGGGGGTACAATGAGCAGTTCTTC. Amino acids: CSAESRGYNEQFF.

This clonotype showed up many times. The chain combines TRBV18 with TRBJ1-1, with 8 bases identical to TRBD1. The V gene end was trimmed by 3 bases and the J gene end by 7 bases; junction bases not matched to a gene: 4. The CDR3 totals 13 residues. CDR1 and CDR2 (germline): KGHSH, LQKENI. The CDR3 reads CASSPGQGLEAFF. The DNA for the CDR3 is TGTGCCAGCTCACCTGGACAGGGCCTTGAAGCTTTCTTT.